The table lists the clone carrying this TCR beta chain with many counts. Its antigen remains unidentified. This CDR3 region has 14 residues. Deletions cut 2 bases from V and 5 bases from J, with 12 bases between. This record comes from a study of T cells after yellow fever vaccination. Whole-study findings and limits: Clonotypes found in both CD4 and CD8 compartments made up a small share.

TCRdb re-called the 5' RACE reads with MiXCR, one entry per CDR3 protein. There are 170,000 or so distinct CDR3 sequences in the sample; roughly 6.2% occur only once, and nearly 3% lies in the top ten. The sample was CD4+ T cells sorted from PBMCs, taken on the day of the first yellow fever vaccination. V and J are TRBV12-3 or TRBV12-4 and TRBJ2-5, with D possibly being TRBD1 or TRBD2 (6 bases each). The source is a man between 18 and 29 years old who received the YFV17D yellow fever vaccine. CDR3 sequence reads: CASSLMGGRETQYF. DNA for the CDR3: TGTGCCAGCAGTTTAATGGGGGGCAGGGAGACCCAGTACTTC.